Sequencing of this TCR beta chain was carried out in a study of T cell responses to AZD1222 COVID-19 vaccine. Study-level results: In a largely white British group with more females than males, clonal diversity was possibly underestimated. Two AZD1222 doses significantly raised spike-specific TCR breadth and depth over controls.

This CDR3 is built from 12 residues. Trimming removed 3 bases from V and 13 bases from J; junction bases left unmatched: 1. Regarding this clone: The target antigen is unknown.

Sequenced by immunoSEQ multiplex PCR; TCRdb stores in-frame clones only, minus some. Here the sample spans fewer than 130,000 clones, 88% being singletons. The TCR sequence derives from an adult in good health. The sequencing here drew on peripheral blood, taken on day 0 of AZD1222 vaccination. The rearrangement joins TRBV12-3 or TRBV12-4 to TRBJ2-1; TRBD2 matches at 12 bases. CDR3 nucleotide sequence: TGTGCCAGCAGTTTGACTAGCGGGAGACAGTTCTTC. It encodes CASSLTSGRQFF.